One sample yielded the 22 T cell receptor beta chains listed below, sequenced in a study of blood T cell repertoires in COVID-19. Sequenced by immunoSEQ multiplex PCR; TCRdb stores in-frame clones only, minus some. The sample holds approximately 240,000 clones, just over 90% seen once. The sequenced sample consisted of PBMCs or T cells enriched from blood (not recorded which). Every receptor here comes from a woman aged 18-29 years who had recovered from COVID-19.

V is TRBV6-7 and J is TRBJ2-7; 7 nucleotides agree with TRBD2. TRBV6-7 counts as an open reading frame of uncertain function. V trimming: 7 bases; J trimming: 9 bases; junction bases outside the gene matches: 18. This CDR3 is 15 amino acids long. The CDR3 spells CASTRHWEGSPTQYF. The DNA of the CDR3 is TGTGCCAGCACCCGCCATTGGGAGGGTTCCCCGACGCAGTACTTC.

In the case of this clone: One end of the junction varies from germline; a read error may be responsible. The J gene is TRBJ1-3, the V gene TRBV4-3; a weak D match, TRBD1 (5 bases). In germline, CDR1 is LGHNA, CDR2 YSLEER. The CDR3 runs 14 residues. The CDR3 spells CASSQDRGWGLSNF. CDR3 coding DNA: TGCGCCAGCAGCCAAGATAGGGGTTGGGGTCTATCCAATTTT.

The chain recombines TRBV2 with TRBJ1-2; D is undetermined. Germline V lookup: CDR1 SNHLY, CDR2 FYNNEI. This CDR3 has 13 amino acids. The V end was cut by 6 bases, the J end by 3 bases, with 11 bases between. CDR3 sequence (DNA): TGTGCCAGCAGAAGACGGGGAGACTATGGCTACACCTTC. It encodes CASRRRGDYGYTF.

The chain employs TRBV24-1 and TRBJ1-5; D uncertain. Germline loops: CDR1 KGHDR, CDR2 SFDVKD. The ends were cut back, 4 bases at V and 6 bases at J, with 12 bases in the middle. CDR3 length equals 14 residues. CDR3 amino acids: CATSDSDSAQPQHF. The CDR3 nucleotides read TGTGCCACCAGTGACAGTGACTCAGCTCAGCCCCAGCATTTT.

This sequence joins TRBV30 and TRBJ1-1; no reliable D call. The CDR3 covers 16 residues. Germline V gene lookup returns CDR1 GTSNPN and CDR2 SVGIG (reference sequence). Deletions cut 0 bases from V and 3 bases from J, with 17 bases between. This CDR3 reads CAWSVLAGRTDTEAFF. DNA for the CDR3: TGTGCCTGGAGTGTACTGGCAGGCAGAACAGACACTGAAGCTTTCTTT.

The V gene is TRBV14, the J gene TRBJ2-4; 14 bases align to TRBD2. This CDR3 comprises 15 residues. V trimming: 6 bases; J trimming: 9 bases; junction bases outside the gene matches: 7. Germline V lookup: CDR1 SGHDN, CDR2 FVKESK. The CDR3 is CASRRTSGGRGIQYF. The DNA of the CDR3 is TGTGCCAGCAGGCGGACTAGCGGGGGGCGGGGCATTCAGTACTTC.

The rearrangement joins TRBV28 to TRBJ1-1, with 7 bases that match TRBD1. CDR3 size: 16 residues. Germline V lookup: CDR1 MDHEN, CDR2 SYDVKM. The ends lost 10 bases at V and 0 bases at J; junction bases unmatched: 14. The CDR3: CATYLGQLNMNTEAFF. CDR3 in DNA: TGTGCCACCTACTTGGGACAGTTGAACATGAACACTGAAGCTTTCTTT.

The chain recombines TRBV29-1 with TRBJ2-7; D gene uncertain. CDR3 size: 13 residues. Between the trimmed V and J ends, which lost 4 bases and 6 bases, there was a span of 16 bases. Germline CDR1 and CDR2: SQVTM and ANQGSEA. DNA of the CDR3: TGCAGCGTTGCAGGCCATAGTGCGACCGAGCAGTACTTC. Amino acids: CSVAGHSATEQYF.

This chain joins TRBV3-1 (or the pseudogene TRBV3-2) and TRBJ1-2; D gene uncertain. The CDR3 loop spans 13 amino acids. V lost 4 bases and J lost 6, with 12 bases in between. Germline CDR1 reads LGHDT; CDR2 reads YNNKEL (reference sequence). In DNA form, the CDR3 reads TGTGCCAGCAGCCGGCCCGGGGTGGATGGCTACACCTTC. Residues: CASSRPGVDGYTF.

In the case of this clone: A junction end diverges from the germline sequence, so it may reflect a read error. The chain links TRBV7-3 to TRBJ2-1; no reliable D call. Looked up from germline, CDR1 is SGHTA and CDR2 is FQGTGA. The CDR3 runs to 13 residues. For the CDR3, the DNA is TGTGCCAGCAGCTTAACACCTTACAGTGAGCAGTTCTTC. It codes for CASSLTPYSEQFF.

This sequence joins TRBV11-2 and TRBJ2-7, with a possible D match to TRBD1 (6 bases). The CDR3 spans 15 residues. Germline loops: CDR1 SGHAT, CDR2 FQNNGV. V was trimmed by 2 bases and J by 0 bases, leaving 11 bases between them. Here the CDR3 DNA reads TGTGCCAGCAGCTTACCCCAGGGGCTCTCCTACGAGCAGTACTTC. Its translation: CASSLPQGLSYEQYF.

The chain combines TRBV2 with TRBJ2-5; TRBD2 might be the D (6 bases). V lost 7 bases and J 5 bases, leaving 29 bases between the germline ends. The germline gives CDR1 SNHLY, CDR2 FYNNEI. The CDR3 extends over 18 amino acids. The CDR3 loop reads CASNREGLGEAGPETQYF. CDR3 DNA: TGTGCCAGCAATAGAGAGGGGTTAGGGGAGGCCGGCCCGGAGACCCAGTACTTC.

This clone was recorded a few times. The J gene is TRBJ1-5, the V gene TRBV28; TRBD1 matches at 9 bases. CDR3 length equals 14 residues. The J segment lost 4 bases and the V segment lost 6 bases, leaving 4 bases of the junction unmatched. Germline V gives CDR1 MDHEN, CDR2 SYDVKM. The CDR3, as DNA: TGTGCCAGCAGGGGGACAGGGAAGAATCAGCCCCAGCATTTT. Its translation: CASRGTGKNQPQHF.

The chain joins TRBV19 to TRBJ2-2; no clear D gene. CDR3 length: 12 amino acids. The germline gives CDR1 LNHDA, CDR2 SQIVND (reference sequence). V lost 0 bases and J lost 8, with 4 bases in between. The CDR3 spells CASSIEAGELFF. The DNA for the CDR3 is TGTGCCAGTAGTATAGAAGCGGGGGAGCTGTTTTTT.

The chain joins TRBV28 to TRBJ2-5; D possibly corresponds to TRBD1 (6 bases). CDR1 and CDR2 from the germline V gene are MDHEN and SYDVKM. The V end was cut by 6 bases, the J end by 5 bases, with 13 bases between. The CDR3 consists of 13 residues. In DNA, the CDR3 is TGTGCCAGCAGCAATACAGGGACCGAGACCCAGTACTTC. This sequence encodes CASSNTGTETQYF.

The V gene is TRBV9, the J gene TRBJ2-1; 8 nucleotides line up with TRBD2. The germline gives CDR1 SGDLS, CDR2 YYNGEE. The CDR3 spans 16 residues. Trimming took 3 bases from V and 9 from J; bases not matched to a gene: 14. The chain's CDR3 is CASSGTQRETIFEQFF. The DNA of the CDR3 is TGTGCCAGCAGCGGGACCCAGCGGGAGACTATCTTTGAGCAGTTCTTC.

The chain joins TRBV2 to TRBJ2-1, with 12 positions matching TRBD2. Germline CDR1 reads SNHLY; CDR2 reads FYNNEI. CDR3 size: 17 residues. V shed 7 bases and J 0 bases; nucleotides not matched to a gene: 7. Written as DNA, the CDR3 is TGTGCCAGCAAGGGACTAGCGGGCTTAAGCTCCTACAATGAGCAGTTCTTC. The encoded protein is CASKGLAGLSSYNEQFF.

The chain couples TRBV9 to TRBJ2-3, with D possibly being TRBD2 (6 bases). V lost 1 base, J lost 4 bases, and 13 bases lay in between. The germline V gene encodes CDR1 SGDLS and CDR2 YYNGEE. The CDR3 extends over 15 amino acids. The CDR3 DNA sequence: TGTGCCAGCAGCGTACGAAGCGGGCCGGCAGATACGCAGTATTTT. Translating gives CASSVRSGPADTQYF.

The chain carries TRBV6-4 and TRBJ2-1, with D perhaps TRBD1 (6 bases). Trimming stripped 8 bases from V and 4 bases from J, with 12 bases between. From germline, CDR1 is MRHNA and CDR2 SNTAGT. This CDR3 comprises 13 residues. The CDR3, as DNA: TGTGCCAGCGCCCAGGGGCCTTACAATGAGCAGTTCTTC. It yields the protein CASAQGPYNEQFF.

This chain uses TRBV11-2 with TRBJ1-1; TRBD1 is a possible D gene (5 bases). Germline V gene sequence: CDR1 SGHAT, CDR2 FQNNGV. V shed 3 bases and J shed 4 bases, with 12 bases lying between them. The CDR3 totals 14 residues. CDR3 protein: CASSLGGLGTEAFF. The CDR3, as DNA: TGTGCCAGCAGCTTGGGGGGGTTGGGCACTGAAGCTTTCTTT. The full variable domain, rest sourced from reference TRBV11-2 and TRBJ1-1, is EAGVAQSPRYKIIEKRQSVAFWCNPISGHATLYWYQQILGQGPKLLIQFQNNGVVDDSQLPKDRFSAERLKGVDSTLKIQPAKLEDSAVYLCASSLGGLGTEAFFGQGTRLTVV.

The chain carries TRBV2 and TRBJ1-5; D is unclear. V was trimmed by 8 bases and J by 3 bases, leaving 8 bases between them. Germline V lookup: CDR1 SNHLY, CDR2 FYNNEI. The CDR3 totals 12 residues. The CDR3 sequence is CASGPSNQPQHF. The CDR3, as DNA: TGTGCCAGCGGGCCGTCCAATCAGCCCCAGCATTTT.

V gene TRBV6-2 or TRBV6-3 combines with J gene TRBJ1-2; tentative D call: TRBD1 (5 bases). V lost 6 bases and J lost 8, with 16 bases in between. The germline V gene has CDR1 MNHEY and CDR2 SVGEGT. CDR3 length: 13 amino acids. CDR3 protein: CASSRDSLSGYTF. CDR3 DNA sequence: TGTGCCAGCAGCAGGGACTCACTTTCAGGCTACACCTTC.